The TCR beta chain under discussion was sequenced for a study of post-analysis software for immune sequencing data. For this clonotype: Its antigen is still unknown. An end of the junction does not agree with germline; a read error may underlie this.

The germline V gene has CDR1 LNHNV and CDR2 YYDKDF (reference sequence). The CDR3 is 12 residues long. Every TCR beta cDNA library bore unique molecular identifiers. A single record per CDR3 protein comes from TCRdb applying MiXCR to the PCR reads. The table has 350,000 to 450,000 distinct CDR3 sequences, approximately 38% seen once. General study findings and limits: TRBV5-6, TRBV5-1 and TRBV20-1 were among roughly 5 TRBV segments more frequent in patients than controls.

The chain links TRBV15 to TRBJ1-2; D is undetermined. The clonotype was recovered from a girl aged 2-10 years with multiple sclerosis. What was sequenced was blood. CDR3 residues: CATSLQNYGCTF. The CDR3 bases are TGTGCCACCAGCTTACAAAACTATGGCTGCACCTTC.